This T cell receptor beta chain was identified during a study of vaccination and CD4 T cells after COVID-19. A word on this clonotype: The antigen is not known.

This CDR3 has 15 amino acids. CDR1 and CDR2 from the germline V gene are LNHNV and YYDKDF (reference sequence). V lost 0 bases and J lost 9, with 12 bases in between. The Oncomine TCR Beta short-read assay generated sequence data from the DNA of cultured CD4+ T cells. TCRdb reanalysed the PCR reads using MiXCR and keeps one entry per CDR3 protein. The table includes 10,000 to 15,000 distinct CDR3 sequences, less than 75% detected once. Treatment in this sample: roughly 10-day PBMC culture with coronavirus spike peptide pools or control peptides (ViraFEST assay). The V gene is TRBV15, the J gene TRBJ1-6, with D unclear. The receptor was derived from a human donor who had recovered from COVID-19. The sample consisted of CD4+ T cells from blood, cultured in vitro. DNA of the CDR3: TGTGCCACCAGCAGAGATGGGCAGATTGTTTCACCCCTCCACTTT. It codes for CATSRDGQIVSPLHF. Full variable domain (missing parts from reference TRBV15 and TRBJ1-6): DAMVIQNPRYQVTQFGKPVTLSCSQTLNHNVMYWYQQKSSQAPKLLFHYYDKDFNNEADTPDNFQSRRPNTSFCFLDIRSPGLGDTAMYLCATSRDGQIVSPLHFGNGTRLTVT.